One sample yielded the 32 T cell receptor beta chains listed below, sequenced in a study of T cell responses to AZD1222 COVID-19 vaccine. The data were produced by immunoSEQ multiplex PCR, yet TCRdb's version contains in-frame clones alone and is incomplete. The sample yields tens of thousands of clones, about 89% seen once. Sample: peripheral blood, taken 28 days after the second AZD1222 dose. The receptors shown here come from an adult who received the AZD1222 COVID-19 vaccine.

The rearrangement joins TRBV15 to TRBJ2-1, with 9 bases fitting TRBD1. V gave up 3 bases and J gave up 8 bases; unmatched junction bases: 11. CDR3 size: 16 residues. In germline, CDR1 is LNHNV, CDR2 YYDKDF (reference sequence). CDR3 residues: CATSRATGTGRDEQFF. The DNA for the CDR3 is TGTGCCACCAGCAGGGCAACCGGGACAGGGAGGGATGAGCAGTTCTTC. Full variable domain (outside the CDR3, taken from reference TRBV15 and TRBJ2-1): DAMVIQNPRYQVTQFGKPVTLSCSQTLNHNVMYWYQQKSSQAPKLLFHYYDKDFNNEADTPDNFQSRRPNTSFCFLDIRSPGLGDTAMYLCATSRATGTGRDEQFFGPGTRLTVL.

This chain joins TRBV11-2 and TRBJ1-2; D is possibly TRBD1 (5 bases). Trimming left V 6 bases short and J 8 bases short, with 16 bases between. CDR3 length: 13 amino acids. Germline CDR1 reads SGHAT; CDR2 reads FQNNGV. This CDR3 is CASSPRTGDGYTF. CDR3 sequence (DNA): TGTGCCAGCAGTCCCCGTACGGGGGACGGCTACACCTTC. Based on the CDR3 plus reference TRBV11-2 and TRBJ1-2, the full variable domain is EAGVAQSPRYKIIEKRQSVAFWCNPISGHATLYWYQQILGQGPKLLIQFQNNGVVDDSQLPKDRFSAERLKGVDSTLKIQPAKLEDSAVYLCASSPRTGDGYTFGSGTRLTVV.

The gene calls are TRBV2 and TRBJ1-4; 8 bases align to TRBD1. Germline V gives CDR1 SNHLY, CDR2 FYNNEI. The junction had 11 bases not matched to a gene; V was cut back by 7 bases and J by 7 bases. The CDR3 totals 15 residues. This CDR3 is CASTFQGAVSEKLFF. In DNA form, the CDR3 reads TGTGCCAGCACCTTCCAGGGGGCTGTAAGTGAAAAACTGTTTTTT. Together with reference TRBV2 and TRBJ1-4, the CDR3 gives the full variable domain: EPEVTQTPSHQVTQMGQEVILRCVPISNHLYFYWYRQILGQKVEFLVSFYNNEISEKSEIFDDQFSVERPDGSNFTLKIRSTKLEDSAMYFCASTFQGAVSEKLFFGSGTQLSVL.

The chain has TRBV19 and TRBJ1-1, with D possibly being TRBD1 (5 bases). The germline V gene encodes CDR1 LNHDA and CDR2 SQIVND (reference sequence). The CDR3 has 15 residues. V dropped 0 bases and J dropped 2 bases, with 10 bases sitting between them. CDR3 sequence reads: CASSIDRTGNTEAFF. The CDR3 coding sequence is TGTGCCAGTAGTATAGACCGCACAGGAAACACTGAAGCTTTCTTT.

The table lists this clone with a count of one. The rearrangement links TRBV6-2 or TRBV6-3 to TRBJ1-2; D is unclear. Germline CDR1 and CDR2: MNHEY and SVGEGT. The CDR3 extends over 12 amino acids. Trimming shortened V by 2 bases and J by 4 bases, and 5 bases separated the two germline ends. CDR3 sequence: CASSYQGYGYTF. The CDR3, as DNA: TGTGCCAGCAGTTACCAAGGCTATGGCTACACCTTC.

The rearrangement uses TRBV19 and TRBJ1-1, with D perhaps matching TRBD1 (6 bases). The CDR3 covers 14 residues. V was shortened by 7 bases and J by 2 bases, with 14 bases between the two germline ends. Germline loops: CDR1 LNHDA, CDR2 SQIVND (reference sequence). The CDR3 loop is CASTTGTTNTEAFF. CDR3 DNA: TGTGCCAGTACCACCGGGACAACAAACACTGAAGCTTTCTTT.

V usage is TRBV5-8 and J usage is TRBJ2-2, with D perhaps matching TRBD1 (7 bases). The ends were cut back, 5 bases at V and 5 bases at J, with 10 bases in the middle. The CDR3 is 13 amino acids. Germline CDR1 is SGHTS and CDR2 is YDEGEE. CDR3 residues: CASRTGRTGELFF. The CDR3 DNA reads TGTGCCAGCAGGACAGGGAGGACCGGGGAGCTGTTTTTT.

This clone showed up just once. V and J are TRBV19 and TRBJ1-2; perhaps TRBD1 as D (6 bases). There are 14 residues in the CDR3. The V end lost 5 bases, the J end lost 6 bases, and 16 bases lay between the germline ends. In germline, CDR1 is LNHDA, CDR2 SQIVND (reference sequence). The CDR3, as DNA: TGTGCCAGTAGTTCACCGGACAGATACGATGGCTACACCTTC. Translated: CASSSPDRYDGYTF.

The genes are TRBV6-5 and TRBJ1-2; unclear D gene. There are 15 residues in the CDR3. The V gene lost 0 bases and the J gene lost 8 bases, with 16 bases spanning the gap. Germline V gene sequence: CDR1 MNHEY, CDR2 SVGAGI. The CDR3 nucleotides are TGTGCCAGCAGTTACTCGATGCACCTCCCGGCGGGCTACACCTTC. Protein sequence: CASSYSMHLPAGYTF.

The chain joins TRBV5-4 to TRBJ2-2, with D perhaps being TRBD1 or TRBD2 (6 bases each). The CDR3 spans 15 residues. V was trimmed by 4 bases and J by 5 bases, leaving 15 bases between them. Germline assignment: CDR1 SGHNT and CDR2 YYREEE (reference sequence). The CDR3 DNA sequence: TGTGCCAGCAGCGTGGGCGGGACACTTACCGGGGAGCTGTTTTTT. It codes for CASSVGGTLTGELFF.

The chain combines TRBV6-5 with TRBJ2-5, with TRBD1 matching 7 bases. This CDR3 is built from 16 residues. After removal of 4 bases from V and 0 bases from J, the junction contained 8 bases not matched to a gene. CDR1 is MNHEY and CDR2 is SVGAGI in the germline V gene. The CDR3 DNA reads TGTGCCAGCAGTTTACAGGGGTCCGGAAACCAAGAGACCCAGTACTTC. Translating it yields CASSLQGSGNQETQYF.

CDR3 protein: CASSRAGSYEQYF. CDR3 nucleotides: TGTGCCAGTAGTAGGGCCGGATCCTACGAGCAGTACTTC. The chain couples TRBV19 to TRBJ2-7; D gene ambiguous. The CDR3 is made up of 13 amino acids. The V gene's germline CDR1 is LNHDA and CDR2 SQIVND (reference sequence). V lost 4 bases, J lost 1 base, and 8 bases lay in between.

The chain is built from TRBV30 and TRBJ1-5; weak D call: TRBD1 (6 bases). The germline V and J ends were trimmed by 0 bases and 0 bases, with 9 bases remaining between them. This CDR3 comprises 15 residues. The germline gives CDR1 GTSNPN, CDR2 SVGIG (reference sequence). CDR3 residues: CAWSVRDNSNQPQHF. The CDR3 DNA reads TGTGCCTGGAGTGTACGGGACAATAGCAATCAGCCCCAGCATTTT.

V usage is TRBV11-2 and J usage is TRBJ2-5, with 7 bases aligning to TRBD1. Germline assignment: CDR1 SGHAT and CDR2 FQNNGV. The length of the CDR3 is 14 residues. V trimming: 5 bases; J trimming: 1 base; junction bases outside the gene matches: 4. CDR3 DNA sequence: TGTGCCAGCAGCCTCGGGACAGCCCAAGAGACCCAGTACTTC. Its protein is CASSLGTAQETQYF.

The chain joins TRBV27 to TRBJ2-7, with a weak D call TRBD1 (6 bases). V lost 5 bases and J lost 2, with 16 bases in between. From germline, CDR1 is MNHEY and CDR2 SMNVEV (reference sequence). CDR3 size: 15 residues. The CDR3 DNA follows: TGTGCCAGCAGTCGACTGGGGGCAGAGACCTACGAGCAGTACTTC. It is translated as CASSRLGAETYEQYF.

The chain recombines TRBV5-3 with TRBJ1-2, with a tentative D call TRBD1 (6 bases). TRBV5-3 is an ORF for which the function is uncertain. The germline V and J ends were trimmed by 10 bases and 7 bases, with 17 bases remaining between them. The CDR3 runs to 12 residues. The CDR3 loop is CAEGGAPGGYTF. The CDR3 coding sequence is TGTGCCGAAGGGGGGGCCCCGGGTGGCTACACCTTC.

This clone was observed a single time. J is TRBJ1-2 and V is TRBV6-5, with TRBD1 matching 8 bases. V lost 6 bases and J lost 3; bases outside the gene matches: 9. Germline CDR1 reads MNHEY; CDR2 reads SVGAGI. The CDR3 extends over 15 amino acids. CDR3: CASRRLTGGDYGYTF. CDR3 in DNA: TGTGCCAGCAGAAGACTCACAGGGGGGGACTATGGCTACACCTTC.

In this sample, this clone turned up once. The genes are TRBV11-2 and TRBJ2-7, with 8 bases identical to TRBD2. Germline V lookup: CDR1 SGHAT, CDR2 FQNNGV. The V gene end was trimmed by 2 bases and the J gene end by 4 bases; junction bases not matched to a gene: 7. CDR3 length equals 15 residues. The CDR3 bases are TGTGCCAGCAGCTTAACCCCGAGCGGGGGATACGAGCAGTACTTC. It codes for CASSLTPSGGYEQYF. Full variable domain (rest looked up from reference TRBV11-2 and TRBJ2-7): EAGVAQSPRYKIIEKRQSVAFWCNPISGHATLYWYQQILGQGPKLLIQFQNNGVVDDSQLPKDRFSAERLKGVDSTLKIQPAKLEDSAVYLCASSLTPSGGYEQYFGPGTRLTVT.

The chain combines TRBV9 with TRBJ2-1; D gene uncertain. The CDR3 contains 12 residues. CDR1 is SGDLS and CDR2 is YYNGEE in the germline V gene. Trimming removed 3 bases at V and 5 bases at J, with 6 bases between. The CDR3 region is CASSDYDNEQFF. For the CDR3, the DNA is TGTGCCAGCAGCGACTACGACAATGAGCAGTTCTTC.

The chain has TRBV30 and TRBJ2-3; 7 bases line up with TRBD2. This CDR3 contains 14 residues. Germline V lookup: CDR1 GTSNPN, CDR2 SVGIG (reference sequence). Trimming removed 2 bases from V and 0 bases from J; junction bases left unmatched: 2. The CDR3: CAWSWGGSTDTQYF. In nucleotides, the CDR3 is TGTGCCTGGAGTTGGGGGGGGAGCACAGATACGCAGTATTTT.

The V call is TRBV6-5, the J call TRBJ1-5; no reliable D call. This CDR3 is built from 15 residues. V lost 6 bases to trimming and J lost 0 bases, with 12 bases between them. Germline V gene sequence: CDR1 MNHEY, CDR2 SVGAGI. DNA of the CDR3: TGTGCCAGCAGAACTGAATGGGATAGCAATCAGCCCCAGCATTTT. Its translation: CASRTEWDSNQPQHF.

The chain has TRBV5-1 and TRBJ1-2; TRBD1 aligns across 8 bases. CDR3 length: 15 amino acids. The germline V gene has CDR1 SGHRS and CDR2 YFSETQ. The ends lost 1 base at V and 3 bases at J; junction bases unmatched: 5. CDR3: CASSLLTGGDYGYTF. The CDR3 DNA follows: TGCGCCAGCAGCTTGCTTACAGGGGGGGACTATGGCTACACCTTC. Based on the CDR3 plus reference TRBV5-1 and TRBJ1-2, the full variable domain is KAGVTQTPRYLIKTRGQQVTLSCSPISGHRSVSWYQQTPGQGLQFLFEYFSETQRNKGNFPGRFSGRQFSNSRSEMNVSTLELGDSALYLCASSLLTGGDYGYTFGSGTRLTVV.

This chain connects TRBV30 to TRBJ2-2; D tentatively fits TRBD1 or TRBD2 (5 bases each). The germline V gene encodes CDR1 GTSNPN and CDR2 SVGIG (reference sequence). The CDR3 totals 15 residues. V lost 0 bases and J lost 4, with 12 bases in between. CDR3 nucleotide sequence: TGTGCCTGGAGTGTAGATGGGGCGGGCACCGGGGAGCTGTTTTTT. Translation gives CAWSVDGAGTGELFF.

The chain recombines TRBV16 with TRBJ1-2; unclear D gene. This CDR3 is built from 14 residues. V shed 0 bases and J shed 6 bases, with 11 bases lying between them. CDR1 is KGHSY, CDR2 FQNENV, per germline. CDR3 sequence reads: CASSQSDYGNGYTF. CDR3 nucleotides: TGTGCCAGCAGCCAATCCGATTATGGGAATGGCTACACCTTC. Complete variable domain (other parts from reference TRBV16 and TRBJ1-2): GEEVAQTPKHLVRGEGQKAKLYCAPIKGHSYVFWYQQVLKNEFKFLISFQNENVFDETGMPKERFSAKCLPNSPCSLEIQATKLEDSAVYFCASSQSDYGNGYTFGSGTRLTVV.

Here the CDR3 reads CASNRDPSSGELFF. Written as DNA, the CDR3 is TGTGCCAGCAACCGGGACCCTTCGTCCGGGGAGCTGTTTTTT. This rearrangement joins TRBV7-2 to TRBJ2-2; D tentatively fits TRBD1 or TRBD2 (5 bases each). The germline V and J ends were trimmed by 7 bases and 6 bases, with 15 bases remaining between them. Germline lookup yields CDR1 SGHTA and CDR2 FQGNSA. The CDR3 loop spans 14 amino acids.

The V and J genes are TRBV7-8 and TRBJ2-7; D unclear. Trimming removed 5 bases from V and 5 bases from J, with 10 bases in between. The length of the CDR3 is 12 residues. Germline-derived CDR1 and CDR2 are SGHVS and FQNEAQ. In nucleotides, the CDR3 is TGTGCCAGCAGCCGTTCCTACAACGAGCAGTACTTC. Its translation: CASSRSYNEQYF.

The CDR3 protein is CATSDAGTEANYGYTF. DNA of the CDR3: TGTGCCACCAGTGACGCCGGGACAGAAGCTAACTATGGCTACACCTTC. The chain uses TRBV24-1 and TRBJ1-2; the match to TRBD1 covers 7 bases. Germline V gene data show CDR1 as KGHDR and CDR2 as SFDVKD. The V gene end was trimmed by 4 bases and the J gene end by 0 bases; junction bases not matched to a gene: 7. The CDR3 length is 16 residues.

The V gene is TRBV6-4, the J gene TRBJ1-2, with D uncertain. Germline CDR1 and CDR2: MRHNA and SNTAGT. The V gene lost 4 bases and the J gene lost 1 base, with 7 bases spanning the gap. The CDR3 spans 13 residues. CDR3 nucleotides: TGTGCCAGCAGTGGCGGGAGTAACTATGGCTACACCTTC. This encodes CASSGGSNYGYTF.

V and J are TRBV3-1 (or the pseudogene TRBV3-2) and TRBJ2-3; 10 bases align to TRBD2. This CDR3 is built from 17 residues. Germline V gene sequence: CDR1 LGHDT, CDR2 YNNKEL (reference sequence). The junction had 9 bases not matched to a gene; V was cut back by 5 bases and J by 1 base. This CDR3 is CASSKAGGPWGTDTQYF. In nucleotides, the CDR3 is TGTGCCAGCAGCAAAGCGGGGGGGCCGTGGGGCACAGATACGCAGTATTTT.

The V and J genes are TRBV5-1 and TRBJ2-7; unclear D gene. Trimming stripped 1 base from V and 4 bases from J, with 12 bases between. CDR3 length: 14 amino acids. The germline CDR1 and CDR2 sequences are SGHRS and YFSETQ. This CDR3 is CASSLIGRAYEQYF. CDR3 bases: TGCGCCAGCAGCTTGATTGGCAGAGCTTACGAGCAGTACTTC.

This clone was detected a few times. J is TRBJ2-7 and V is TRBV2, with 8 positions matching TRBD1. The CDR3 is 15 amino acids. Germline V gives CDR1 SNHLY, CDR2 FYNNEI. V lost 5 bases and J lost 1; bases outside the gene matches: 7. The CDR3 coding sequence is TGTGCCAGCAGTAGAGCCGGGACAGGATCCTACGAGCAGTACTTC. Translation: CASSRAGTGSYEQYF.

This clone was detected a few times. DNA for the CDR3: TGTGCCAGCAGCACCCTCCGGGACAGGGGGCCGAACACTGAAGCTTTCTTT. Residues: CASSTLRDRGPNTEAFF. The gene calls are TRBV7-2 and TRBJ1-1, with 12 bases matching TRBD1. Unmatched junction bases numbered 8, after V lost 5 bases and J lost 1 base. The CDR3 contains 17 residues. Germline V gene data show CDR1 as SGHTA and CDR2 as FQGNSA.